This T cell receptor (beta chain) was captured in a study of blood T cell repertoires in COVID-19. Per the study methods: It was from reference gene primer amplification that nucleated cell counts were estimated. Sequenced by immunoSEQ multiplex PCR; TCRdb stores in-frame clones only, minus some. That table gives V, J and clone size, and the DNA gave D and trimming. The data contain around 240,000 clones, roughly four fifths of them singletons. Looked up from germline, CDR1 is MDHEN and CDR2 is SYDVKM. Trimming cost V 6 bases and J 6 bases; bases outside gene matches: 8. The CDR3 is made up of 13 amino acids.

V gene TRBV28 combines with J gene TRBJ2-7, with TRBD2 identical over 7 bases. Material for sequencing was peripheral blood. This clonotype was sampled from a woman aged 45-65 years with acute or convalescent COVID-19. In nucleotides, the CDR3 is TGTGCCAGCAGCCCCACTAGCGTCTCCGAGCAGTACTTC. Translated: CASSPTSVSEQYF. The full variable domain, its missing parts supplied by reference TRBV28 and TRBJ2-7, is DVKVTQSSRYLVKRTGEKVFLECVQDMDHENMFWYRQDPGLGLRLIYFSYDVKMKEKGDIPEGYSVSREKKERFSLILESASTNQTSMYLCASSPTSVSEQYFGPGTRLTVT.